This TCR beta chain was recovered during a study of graft-versus-host responses after intestinal transplantation (dated by TCRdb to the early 2020s). Regarding the complete study: The transplants that recipients received were multivisceral, liver-intestinal, or isolated intestinal. Anti-thymocyte globulin induction was given to all recipients, followed by maintenance tacrolimus and steroids for 3 to 4 years. After intestinal transplantation, graft-versus-host and host-versus-graft alloreactive T cell clones in the graft, circulation and bone marrow were tracked using bulk TCR-beta CDR3 sequencing. To identify alloreactive clones, pre-transplant mixed lymphocyte reaction products were sequenced and compared with unstimulated pre-transplant donor and recipient T cells. The cohort enrolled roughly 25 intestinal transplant recipients including one retransplant, and a few patients lacking pretransplant specimens were excluded. A peak of at least 4% donor T cells among recipient peripheral blood mononuclear cells was the definition used for donor T cell macrochimerism. Rather than going through the commercial service, samples from three later patients were sequenced in-house on an Illumina MiSeq and processed with MiXCR.

Trimming takes 4 bases off V and 7 bases off J; junction bases not matched to a gene: 11. The CDR3 spans 15 residues, from the cysteine through the phenylalanine. Only the CDR3 DNA is retained, 45 bases long and in frame from the first base. The germline V gene (reference sequence) provides CDR1 SGHNT and CDR2 YYREEE. The library was prepared using the immunoSEQ multiplex PCR assay. For most patients, genomic DNA was isolated with the Qiagen DNeasy Blood and Tissue Kit and sent frozen to Adaptive Biotechnologies for TCR sequencing. High-throughput TCR-beta CDR3 sequencing of genomic DNA from most patients was performed by Adaptive Biotechnologies. The study's own analysis went as follows. TCR sequencing data for more than 15 patients were retrieved from Adaptive's ImmunoSEQ software; three other patients were processed with MiXCR and VDJtools. CD4 versus CD8 sorting errors were corrected by removing sequences found in both subsets at a frequency ratio below 5:1. CDR3 nucleotide sequences shared by donor and recipient were removed because the origin of these sequences could not be assigned. To count as alloreactive, a clone needed at least 2-fold expansion over unstimulated cells and a minimum CFSE-low frequency of 0.002% (template counts) or 0.001% (read counts). Clones detected in sequenced pre-transplant spleen, lymph node, or MLR CFSE-low populations of the donor or recipient were defined as mappable. Cumulative frequency of alloreactive clones was calculated as a percentage of all sequences weighted by copy number. TCRdb retrieved this table from immuneACCESS and kept in-frame rearrangements only. Not all clones are present; in checked studies, unresolved V genes account for under half, and no reason is known for the remainder. The V and J calls and the clone size are those of that table, but D and trimming were determined from the DNA. This sample is represented by roughly 97,000 clones; roughly nine tenths of them were singletons. About 0.9% of the sample is taken by the ten largest.

General findings and caveats noted by the study authors: The conclusions were limited by the relatively low number and heterogeneity of the intestinal transplant patients. GvH clones were found in recipient bone marrow, and some of the GvH clones appeared earlier in ileal mucosa or blood, which is consistent with an intestinal mucosal origin. Patients with donor T cell macrochimerism had high GvH to HvG T cell clonal ratios in their allografts. Early after transplant, peak levels of circulating GvH clones were associated with declines in HvG clones.

The label giving this sample's time point can be read as: cells obtained before transplantation from donor or recipient. CD3+CD4+ and CD3+CD8+ populations were FACS-sorted from unstimulated pre-transplant donor and recipient cells taken from spleen or lymph nodes. For this clone: Its antigen is unknown. Per-base qualities were not stored, and no clone one base away is much larger.

The sample here was unstimulated CD4+ T cells sorted from spleen or lymph node cells, taken before intestinal transplant. This clonotype was obtained from a human donor who received an intestinal transplant. Recombination joined TRBV5-4 with TRBJ1-3; TRBD1 aligns with 7 central bases. The bases are TGTGCCAGCAGCCAAAACAGGGGAAATGGGAACACCATATATTTT. Protein translation: CASSQNRGNGNTIYF.